This section outlines one T cell receptor beta chain sequence together with its context. This specimen comes from a study of T cell responses to AZD1222 COVID-19 vaccine. The CDR3 contains 13 residues. Germline V gene sequence: CDR1 MGHRA, CDR2 YSYEKL. Between the trimmed V and J ends, which lost 1 base and 3 bases, there was a span of 7 bases. The repertoire was sequenced with immunoSEQ multiplex PCR; TCRdb's copy has only in-frame clones and lacks some. The sample has about 170,000 clones, about 92% seen once. This specimen consisted of peripheral blood, obtained on day 0 of AZD1222 vaccination. This chain links TRBV4-1 with TRBJ2-7; maybe TRBD2 (5 bases). This receptor was identified in an adult in good health. Here the CDR3 reads CASSQGLYYEQYF. CDR3 nucleotide sequence: TGCGCCAGCAGCCAAGGACTATACTACGAGCAGTACTTC.